Shown below are 26 T cell receptor beta chains from a single sample sequenced in a study of radiotherapy plus CTLA-4 blockade in lung cancer. Clones were read by immunoSEQ multiplex PCR, and TCRdb kept only the in-frame ones, dropping some. This table has around 85,000 clones, 86% appearing once. The specimen was peripheral blood, collected from a patient treated with radiotherapy plus ipilimumab. The receptor source for this set is a human donor with non-small cell lung cancer who had a partial response to radiotherapy plus ipilimumab.

The chain uses TRBV9 and TRBJ1-4; D remains unclear. Germline CDR1 is SGDLS and CDR2 is YYNGEE. There are 15 residues in the CDR3. V was trimmed by 0 bases and J by 8 bases, leaving 14 bases between them. The CDR3 here is CASSVGDGGYEKLFF. The CDR3 nucleotides read TGTGCCAGCAGCGTAGGAGATGGAGGGTACGAAAAACTGTTTTTT.

This chain connects TRBV14 to TRBJ2-1, with D possibly TRBD2 on 5 matching bases. Trimming took 4 bases from V and 4 from J, leaving 20 bases between them. This CDR3 is 17 amino acids long. The V gene's germline CDR1 is SGHDN and CDR2 FVKESK. CDR3 bases: TGTGCCAGCAGCCCTCTCTTTCAAGCAGAGGGATACAATGAGCAGTTCTTC. Translation: CASSPLFQAEGYNEQFF. The full variable domain, rest sourced from reference TRBV14 and TRBJ2-1, is EAGVTQFPSHSVIEKGQTVTLRCDPISGHDNLYWYRRVMGKEIKFLLHFVKESKQDESGMPNNRFLAERTGGTYSTLKVQPAELEDSGVYFCASSPLFQAEGYNEQFFGPGTRLTVL.

The chain links TRBV6-1 to TRBJ2-7; 9 nucleotides agree with TRBD1. This CDR3 is 13 amino acids long. V gave up 7 bases and J gave up 6 bases; unmatched junction bases: 7. Germline lookup yields CDR1 MNHNS and CDR2 SASEGT. The CDR3 bases are TGTGCCAGCATAAGGGACAGGGCGGGCGAGCAGTACTTC. Translation gives CASIRDRAGEQYF.

This clone has only a few counts. V is TRBV28 and J is TRBJ1-2; D not certain. CDR3 size: 15 residues. Looked up from germline, CDR1 is MDHEN and CDR2 is SYDVKM. V lost 6 bases and J 2 bases, leaving 16 bases between the germline ends. In nucleotides, the CDR3 is TGTGCCAGCAGACGCGACCCCGGGGAAAACTATGGCTACACCTTC. The encoded protein is CASRRDPGENYGYTF.

A few counts support this clone. This chain links TRBV5-4 with TRBJ1-5, with D possibly being TRBD1 (5 bases). CDR1 is SGHNT and CDR2 is YYREEE in the germline V gene (reference sequence). With 4 bases removed from V and 7 bases from J, the gap between germline ends came to 12 bases. This CDR3 comprises 13 residues. The CDR3 spells CASSADRGQPQHF. DNA of the CDR3: TGTGCCAGCAGCGCCGACAGAGGCCAGCCCCAGCATTTT.

This clone has just one count. This rearrangement joins TRBV10-1 to TRBJ1-5; 8 positions agree with TRBD1. The CDR3 spans 15 residues. CDR1 is WNHNN, CDR2 SYGVQD, per germline (reference sequence). V shed 7 bases and J 5 bases; nucleotides not matched to a gene: 10. CDR3 nucleotides: TGCGCCAGCATCCCGGACAGGGAGGGCCATCAGCCCCAGCATTTT. This encodes CASIPDREGHQPQHF.

V usage is TRBV28 and J usage is TRBJ1-1; a possible D gene is TRBD1 (5 bases). The CDR3 runs 14 residues. CDR1 is MDHEN, CDR2 SYDVKM, per germline. V lost 7 bases and J lost 6, with 18 bases in between. Here the CDR3 reads CASNVRQPLPEAFF. The CDR3 DNA is TGTGCCAGCAACGTAAGACAGCCGTTACCTGAAGCTTTCTTT.

The rearrangement uses TRBV19 and TRBJ2-3; 9 bases map to TRBD2. The CDR3 consists of 14 residues. The V and J ends lost 10 bases and 6 bases, in that order; junction bases with no gene match: 11. The V gene's germline CDR1 is LNHDA and CDR2 SQIVND (reference sequence). The CDR3 DNA follows: TGTGCCACCCGCGATCTAGCGGGACAGGATACGCAGTATTTT. Its translation is CATRDLAGQDTQYF. The whole variable domain, filled in from reference TRBV19 and TRBJ2-3, reads DGGITQSPKYLFRKEGQNVTLSCEQNLNHDAMYWYRQDPGQGLRLIYYSQIVNDFQKGDIAEGYSVSREKKESFPLTVTSAQKNPTAFYLCATRDLAGQDTQYFGPGTRLTVL.

The rearrangement joins TRBV20-1 to TRBJ2-1; D is possibly TRBD1 (6 bases). The germline V and J ends were trimmed by 4 bases and 9 bases, with 10 bases remaining between them. CDR1 is DFQATT and CDR2 is SNEGSKA in the germline V gene (reference sequence). The CDR3 runs to 11 residues. The CDR3 bases are TGCAGTGCTACCACAGGGTTTGAGCAGTTCTTC. This sequence encodes CSATTGFEQFF.

The chain joins TRBV27 to TRBJ2-1; TRBD1 matches 7 bases. The germline V gene has CDR1 MNHEY and CDR2 SMNVEV (reference sequence). The J segment lost 10 bases and the V segment lost 1 base, leaving 7 bases of the junction unmatched. The CDR3 covers 14 residues. The CDR3 spells CASSLLLGGGEQFF. The CDR3 DNA reads TGTGCCAGCAGTTTATTGTTAGGGGGCGGCGAGCAGTTCTTC.

This clone was found a few times. V usage is TRBV7-2 and J usage is TRBJ1-1, with 9 bases aligning to TRBD1. J gave up 4 bases and V 4 bases, and 7 bases lay outside the gene matches. The germline V gene encodes CDR1 SGHTA and CDR2 FQGNSA. The CDR3 length is 15 residues. The CDR3 reads CASSSNRGQSTEAFF. For the CDR3, the DNA is TGTGCCAGCAGCTCCAACAGGGGGCAGAGCACTGAAGCTTTCTTT.

The V and J genes are TRBV27 and TRBJ1-2; the match to TRBD1 covers 7 bases. From germline, CDR1 is MNHEY and CDR2 SMNVEV (reference sequence). After removal of 1 base from V and 2 bases from J, the junction contained 4 bases not matched to a gene. This CDR3 contains 15 residues. The CDR3 region is CASSLFSGQNYGYTF. As DNA, the CDR3 is TGTGCCAGCAGTTTATTCTCGGGACAGAACTATGGCTACACCTTC.

J is TRBJ1-2 and V is TRBV5-8, with D tentatively TRBD1 (5 bases). CDR1 is SGHTS and CDR2 is YDEGEE in the germline V gene. Trimming cost V 2 bases and J 4 bases, with 15 bases left between them. This CDR3 spans 15 amino acids. The CDR3 here is CASSFGYTQGYGYTF. CDR3 sequence (DNA): TGTGCCAGCAGCTTCGGATATACGCAGGGCTATGGCTACACCTTC.

The chain links TRBV10-3 to TRBJ2-5; possibly TRBD1 for D (5 bases). Trimming took 6 bases from V and 8 from J, leaving 28 bases between them. The CDR3 length is 17 residues. Germline V gene lookup returns CDR1 ENHRY and CDR2 SYGVKD. The CDR3 region has the DNA TGTGCCATCAGGGACCGGGCAGGGCAGACATCTTCGGAAACCCAGTACTTC. Protein sequence: CAIRDRAGQTSSETQYF.

The gene calls are TRBV7-2 and TRBJ1-4; D remains ambiguous. This CDR3 has 16 residues. Germline CDR1 reads SGHTA; CDR2 reads FQGNSA. V shed 1 base and J shed 5 bases, with 14 bases lying between them. CDR3 sequence (DNA): TGTGCCAGCAGCTTAGTGTGGGCTTCTCAAAATGAAAAACTGTTTTTT. Residues: CASSLVWASQNEKLFF.

V gene TRBV4-1 combines with J gene TRBJ2-3; D is unresolved. The CDR3 totals 16 residues. V was pared by 0 bases and J by 0 bases, with 10 bases between. Germline lookup yields CDR1 MGHRA and CDR2 YSYEKL. CDR3 bases: TGCGCCAGCAGCCAAGACAAGTCACTTAGCACAGATACGCAGTATTTT. This encodes CASSQDKSLSTDTQYF.

This chain uses TRBV29-1 with TRBJ2-5, with 12 nucleotides matching TRBD2. J gave up 5 bases and V 5 bases, and 9 bases lay outside the gene matches. The V gene's germline CDR1 is SQVTM and CDR2 ANQGSEA. The CDR3 extends over 15 amino acids. The CDR3 DNA sequence: TGCAGCGTTAAGACTAGCGGGAGAAGTAAGGAGACCCAGTACTTC. It is translated as CSVKTSGRSKETQYF.

The V call is TRBV5-4, the J call TRBJ2-5; 11 bases are shared with TRBD2. The CDR3 has 17 residues. Germline loops: CDR1 SGHNT, CDR2 YYREEE (reference sequence). Trimming removed 4 bases from V and 5 bases from J; junction bases left unmatched: 13. CDR3 in DNA: TGTGCCAGCAGCCCCGGGGGTACTAGCGGGGGACTGGAGACCCAGTACTTC. Translated, it gives CASSPGGTSGGLETQYF.

This clone was picked up one time. This sequence joins TRBV5-1 and TRBJ2-3; possible D gene TRBD2, 6 bases. The CDR3 is 14 amino acids. The ends were cut back, 0 bases at V and 8 bases at J, with 13 bases in the middle. CDR1 and CDR2 from the germline V gene are SGHRS and YFSETQ. As DNA, the CDR3 is TGCGCCAGCAGCTTGGGGCAGCTCGGGGGTACGCAGTATTTT. It yields the protein CASSLGQLGGTQYF.

The CDR3 protein is CASSEAGVGNNEQFF. CDR3 nucleotides: TGTGCCAGCAGTGAAGCGGGAGTCGGTAACAATGAGCAGTTCTTC. This chain links TRBV2 with TRBJ2-1, with D possibly being TRBD2 (5 bases). Germline CDR1 is SNHLY and CDR2 is FYNNEI. Trimming left V 0 bases short and J 5 bases short, with 11 bases between. This CDR3 has 15 amino acids.

The chain employs TRBV9 and TRBJ2-5; TRBD2 aligns across 8 bases. Judging by the DNA end, TRBJ2-7 fits better; the J call may be wrong. The CDR3 sequence is 15 residues long. Germline CDR1 reads SGDLS; CDR2 reads YYNGEE. The CDR3: CASSVGPAGVSEQYF. CDR3 nucleotide sequence: TGTGCCAGCAGCGTAGGCCCAGCGGGAGTTAGCGAGCAGTACTTC.

V usage is TRBV6-5 and J usage is TRBJ1-2; weak D call: TRBD1 (5 bases). The germline CDR1 and CDR2 sequences are MNHEY and SVGAGI. V lost 6 bases, J lost 4 bases, and 9 bases lay in between. CDR3 length equals 12 residues. The CDR3 DNA reads TGTGCCAGCAGCAGGGCCTCCTATGGCTACACCTTC. Encoded protein: CASSRASYGYTF.

V usage is TRBV28 and J usage is TRBJ1-1, with TRBD1 identical over 8 bases. V shed 5 bases, J shed 1 base, and the junction held 6 bases outside the gene matches. CDR1 is MDHEN and CDR2 is SYDVKM in the germline V gene. The CDR3 runs 15 residues. CDR3 in amino acids: CASSPGTGGNTEAFF. CDR3 nucleotides: TGTGCCAGCAGTCCCGGAACAGGGGGGAACACTGAAGCTTTCTTT.

This chain joins TRBV27 and TRBJ2-7; D perhaps matches TRBD1 (5 bases). The CDR3 has 14 residues. V was pared by 8 bases and J by 3 bases, with 17 bases between. Germline V gives CDR1 MNHEY, CDR2 SMNVEV (reference sequence). In DNA, the CDR3 is TGTGCCAGCCGGTCGGACATAAACTTCTACGAGCAGTACTTC. Amino acid sequence: CASRSDINFYEQYF.

J is TRBJ1-2 and V is TRBV5-1, with D unclear. Trimming took 0 bases from V and 3 from J, leaving 12 bases between them. This CDR3 region has 15 residues. Germline V CDR1 and CDR2: SGHRS, YFSETQ. DNA for the CDR3: TGCGCCAGCAGCTTGGACGGGGAGAGCTACTATGGCTACACCTTC. This codes for CASSLDGESYYGYTF.

This chain links TRBV29-1 with TRBJ2-7; 10 nucleotides align to TRBD1. Germline values: CDR1 SQVTM, CDR2 ANQGSEA. The CDR3 contains 15 residues. V was pared by 1 base and J by 3 bases, with 6 bases of the junction left unmatched. The CDR3 region has the DNA TGCAGCGTTGAAGTCACCCGGGACAGGGGCTACGAGCAGTACTTC. Protein product: CSVEVTRDRGYEQYF.